This T cell receptor (beta chain) was sequenced during a study of blood T cell repertoires in COVID-19 (dated by TCRdb to 2018 to 2020). Regarding the study in general: Samples from collaborators originated in the United States, Italy and Spain and spanned both the acute and convalescent phases of COVID-19. The material from the prospective study consisted of cDNA or gDNA derived from T cells, B-cell-depleted T cells, or PBMCs. Deeply sampled blood TCRbeta repertoires from subjects exposed to, actively infected with, or recovered from COVID-19 were included in the dataset. The repertoires were released in a freely available public database intended as a resource for research on the immune response to SARS-CoV-2. The samples were drawn from two sources: the first 160 participants of the ongoing ImmuneRACE study, and over 950 subjects contributed by 6 global collaborators. The sample metadata nearly always contained a de-identified subject ID, COVID-19 status, age in years and sex. Where available, HLA class I and class II types were obtained from metadata supplied by the sample provider rather than from assay-based typing.

Whole blood was collected in K2EDTA tubes by collaborating institutions according to the institutions' own protocols. For TCRbeta analysis, collaborator samples were shipped as frozen whole blood, as isolated PBMCs, or as DNA extracted from either sample type. TCRbeta CDR3 regions were amplified from genomic DNA by means of the immunoSEQ Assay, a bias-controlled multiplex PCR. The paper's processing steps were these. The number of nucleated cells in each sample was estimated by amplification of reference gene primers within the assay. Sequence reads were collapsed and filtered to measure the absolute abundance of every unique TCRbeta CDR3 rearrangement. For each sample, productive Simpson clonality was calculated as the square root of Simpson's diversity index over productive rearrangements. Held by TCRdb, this immuneACCESS table contains in-frame sequences only and omits some clones. Under half of the omission traces to an unresolved V gene where checked; the cause of the rest is unknown. V, J and clone size are those of that table, while D and trimming were read from the DNA. This sample holds about 160,000 clones; approximately 91% were observed only once. The top ten constitute approximately 2.4% of the sample.

About this clone itself: Its binding antigen is unknown. No qualities accompany the bases; no much larger clone lies one base away.

Points the paper makes about the study in general: The amount of clinical and demographic metadata varied by source and participant and was provided uncurated.

Spanning cysteine to phenylalanine, the CDR3 consists of 14 amino acids. The CDR3 DNA has 42 bases and is translated from base 1. V is trimmed back by 7 bases and J by 9 bases, and the junction contains 13 bases that no gene match accounts for. The CDR1 and CDR2 encoded by the germline V gene are SGHRS and YFSETQ. Recombination linked TRBV5-1 to TRBJ1-5, with 7 bases aligning to TRBD1. The source of this sequence is a man younger than 35 with acute or convalescent COVID-19. The sample comprised peripheral blood. CDR3 reads: CASRNLYRGRPQHF. The DNA is TGCGCCAGCCGAAACCTTTACAGGGGACGGCCCCAGCATTTT. The CDR3, completed at both ends by the reference TRBV5-1 and TRBJ1-5 genes, gives the full variable domain KAGVTQTPRYLIKTRGQQVTLSCSPISGHRSVSWYQQTPGQGLQFLFEYFSETQRNKGNFPGRFSGRQFSNSRSEMNVSTLELGDSALYLCASRNLYRGRPQHFGDGTRLSIL.